A selection of T cell receptor beta chains follows, all from one sample in a study of shared clonotypes between healthy human individuals. Only in-frame clones appear in the TCRdb table, and some are missing; sequencing was by immunoSEQ multiplex PCR. The sample contains 2 million to 2.5 million clones, more than 85% of which appear only once. Sequences were obtained from naive CD4+ T cells from PBMCs. These receptors were obtained from a man between 18 and 35 years old in good health. Some clones in this sample may be carry-over from other donors' samples. Each CDR3 is given with its conserved first and last residue. D genes are given only for firm matches. Clone size is shown for a subset of rows, as once, few, many or a class of expanded clone.

v_call: TRBV16; j_call: TRBJ2-1; cdr3_length: 15; d_call: .; clone_size: .; cdr3_aa: CASSQSYGTYNEQFF; cdr3_nt: TGTGCCAGCAGCCAATCTTACGGGACCTACAATGAGCAGTTCTTC
v_call: TRBV11-3; j_call: TRBJ2-7; cdr3_length: 15; d_call: TRBD1; clone_size: .; cdr3_aa: CASSLGRTGSYEQYF; cdr3_nt: TGTGCCAGCAGCTTAGGCCGGACAGGCTCCTACGAGCAGTACTTC
v_call: TRBV5-5; j_call: TRBJ1-2; cdr3_length: 13; d_call: .; clone_size: .; cdr3_aa: CASSLWDAYGYTF; cdr3_nt: TGTGCCAGCAGCTTGTGGGACGCCTATGGCTACACCTTC
v_call: TRBV28; j_call: TRBJ2-7; cdr3_length: 14; d_call: .; clone_size: .; cdr3_aa: CASSPPGLSYEQYF; cdr3_nt: TGTGCCAGCAGTCCACCTGGGCTCTCCTACGAGCAGTACTTC
v_call: TRBV5-6; j_call: TRBJ1-2; cdr3_length: 14; d_call: TRBD1; clone_size: .; cdr3_aa: CASSRDRRFGGYTF; cdr3_nt: TGTGCCAGCAGCCGGGACAGGAGGTTCGGGGGCTACACCTTC
v_call: TRBV7-2; j_call: TRBJ2-7; cdr3_length: 16; d_call: TRBD2; clone_size: .; cdr3_aa: CASSLFHGRGIYEQYF; cdr3_nt: TGTGCCAGCAGCTTATTTCACGGGAGGGGTATCTACGAGCAGTACTTC
v_call: TRBV6-4; j_call: TRBJ2-3; cdr3_length: 14; d_call: .; clone_size: .; cdr3_aa: CASRVGPHTDTQYF; cdr3_nt: TGTGCCAGCAGGGTAGGACCACACACAGATACGCAGTATTTT
v_call: TRBV11-2; j_call: TRBJ2-5; cdr3_length: 15; d_call: TRBD2; clone_size: once; cdr3_aa: CASSLASGRGETQYF; cdr3_nt: TGTGCCAGCAGCTTAGCGAGCGGGAGAGGCGAGACCCAGTACTTC
v_call: TRBV28; j_call: TRBJ2-5; cdr3_length: 15; d_call: TRBD1; clone_size: .; cdr3_aa: CASSLPPGQRETQYF; cdr3_nt: TGTGCCAGCAGTTTGCCTCCGGGACAGAGAGAGACCCAGTACTTC
v_call: TRBV11-2; j_call: TRBJ2-1; cdr3_length: 17; d_call: .; clone_size: .; cdr3_aa: CASSLVRAALSYNEQFF; cdr3_nt: TGTGCCAGCAGCTTAGTGAGGGCAGCACTGTCCTACAATGAGCAGTTCTTC
v_call: TRBV4-2; j_call: TRBJ2-1; cdr3_length: 16; d_call: .; clone_size: .; cdr3_aa: CASSQERGASYNEQFF; cdr3_nt: TGTGCCAGCAGCCAAGAACGCGGGGCCTCCTACAATGAGCAGTTCTTC
v_call: TRBV5-4; j_call: TRBJ2-2; cdr3_length: 14; d_call: TRBD1; clone_size: .; cdr3_aa: CASSPKTGIGELFF; cdr3_nt: TGTGCCAGCAGCCCTAAGACAGGGATCGGGGAGCTGTTTTTT
v_call: TRBV4-3; j_call: TRBJ2-5; cdr3_length: 14; d_call: .; clone_size: .; cdr3_aa: CASSQLIRGETQYF; cdr3_nt: TGCGCCAGCAGCCAGCTTATTAGGGGAGAGACCCAGTACTTC
v_call: TRBV7-9; j_call: TRBJ1-1; cdr3_length: 14; d_call: .; clone_size: .; cdr3_aa: CASSLGRGNTEAFF; cdr3_nt: TGTGCCAGCAGCTTGGGACGGGGGAACACTGAAGCTTTCTTT
v_call: TRBV2; j_call: TRBJ1-1; cdr3_length: 15; d_call: .; clone_size: .; cdr3_aa: CASSPGRGMNTEAFF; cdr3_nt: TGTGCCAGCAGTCCCGGACGGGGGATGAACACTGAAGCTTTCTTT
v_call: TRBV6-1; j_call: TRBJ2-7; cdr3_length: 16; d_call: .; clone_size: .; cdr3_aa: CASSEAVEGPYYEQYF; cdr3_nt: TGTGCCAGCAGTGAAGCGGTGGAGGGGCCCTACTACGAGCAGTACTTC
v_call: TRBV29-1; j_call: TRBJ1-4; cdr3_length: 13; d_call: TRBD1; clone_size: .; cdr3_aa: CSVPGTGGEKLFF; cdr3_nt: TGCAGCGTGCCCGGGACAGGGGGCGAAAAACTGTTTTTT
v_call: TRBV5-1; j_call: TRBJ1-1; cdr3_length: 19; d_call: TRBD1; clone_size: .; cdr3_aa: CATAVGQVGLSSVNTEAFF; cdr3_nt: TGCGCCACCGCCGTGGGACAGGTCGGTTTGAGTAGCGTGAACACTGAAGCTTTCTTT
v_call: TRBV6-5; j_call: TRBJ1-1; cdr3_length: 11; d_call: TRBD1; clone_size: few; cdr3_aa: CATSQGPEAFF; cdr3_nt: TGTGCCACGTCACAGGGGCCCGAAGCTTTCTTT
v_call: TRBV27; j_call: TRBJ1-4; cdr3_length: 15; d_call: TRBD1; clone_size: .; cdr3_aa: CASARGRGFNEKLFF; cdr3_nt: TGTGCCAGCGCAAGGGGGCGGGGATTTAATGAAAAACTGTTTTTT
v_call: TRBV18; j_call: TRBJ2-3; cdr3_length: 16; d_call: TRBD1; clone_size: .; cdr3_aa: CASSPDRERGTDTQYF; cdr3_nt: TGTGCCAGCTCACCTGACAGGGAAAGGGGCACAGATACGCAGTATTTT
v_call: TRBV19; j_call: TRBJ2-1; cdr3_length: 16; d_call: TRBD2; clone_size: .; cdr3_aa: CASSGYGRAPYNEQFF; cdr3_nt: TGTGCCAGTAGTGGGTATGGGAGGGCCCCCTACAATGAGCAGTTCTTC
v_call: TRBV7-3; j_call: TRBJ2-2; cdr3_length: 14; d_call: .; clone_size: .; cdr3_aa: CASSGKQGIGELFF; cdr3_nt: TGTGCCAGCAGCGGAAAACAGGGTATCGGGGAGCTGTTTTTT
v_call: TRBV7-2; j_call: TRBJ2-5; cdr3_length: 14; d_call: .; clone_size: .; cdr3_aa: CASSLAVVRETQYF; cdr3_nt: TGTGCCAGCAGCTTAGCGGTCGTGAGGGAGACCCAGTACTTC
v_call: TRBV28; j_call: TRBJ1-2; cdr3_length: 12; d_call: .; clone_size: .; cdr3_aa: CASSAGNYGYTF; cdr3_nt: TGTGCCAGCTCCGCGGGGAACTATGGCTACACCTTC
v_call: TRBV30; j_call: TRBJ2-1; cdr3_length: 18; d_call: .; clone_size: .; cdr3_aa: CAWSVDRGTSSSYNEQFF; cdr3_nt: TGTGCCTGGAGTGTAGACCGTGGGACCTCTAGCTCCTACAATGAGCAGTTCTTC
v_call: TRBV19; j_call: TRBJ2-7; cdr3_length: 15; d_call: .; clone_size: .; cdr3_aa: CASSMGAGTSYEQYF; cdr3_nt: TGTGCCAGTAGTATGGGGGCGGGAACCTCCTACGAGCAGTACTTC
v_call: TRBV5-4; j_call: TRBJ1-1; cdr3_length: 16; d_call: TRBD1; clone_size: few; cdr3_aa: CASSLARDRPNTEAFF; cdr3_nt: TGTGCCAGCAGCTTGGCGCGGGACAGACCGAACACTGAAGCTTTCTTT
v_call: TRBV9; j_call: TRBJ2-1; cdr3_length: 17; d_call: TRBD2; clone_size: .; cdr3_aa: CASSVAGAGGGFDEQFF; cdr3_nt: TGTGCCAGCAGCGTAGCAGGCGCGGGAGGGGGTTTCGATGAGCAGTTCTTC
v_call: TRBV11-2; j_call: TRBJ2-3; cdr3_length: 15; d_call: TRBD2; clone_size: once; cdr3_aa: CASSFSGTSTDTQYF; cdr3_nt: TGTGCCAGCAGCTTTAGCGGGACTAGCACAGATACGCAGTATTTT
v_call: TRBV6-5; j_call: TRBJ1-2; cdr3_length: 15; d_call: .; clone_size: .; cdr3_aa: CASTLGRADGYGYTF; cdr3_nt: TGTGCCAGCACCCTAGGGAGGGCCGATGGCTATGGCTACACCTTC
v_call: TRBV28; j_call: TRBJ1-5; cdr3_length: 17; d_call: .; clone_size: .; cdr3_aa: CASSLRGGGYSNQPQHF; cdr3_nt: TGTGCCAGCAGTCTAAGGGGCGGGGGTTATAGCAATCAGCCCCAGCATTTT
v_call: TRBV19; j_call: TRBJ2-2; cdr3_length: 15; d_call: .; clone_size: .; cdr3_aa: CASSNPGVYTGELFF; cdr3_nt: TGTGCCAGTAGTAACCCGGGGGTATACACCGGGGAGCTGTTTTTT
v_call: TRBV4-1; j_call: TRBJ2-1; cdr3_length: 14; d_call: TRBD2; clone_size: .; cdr3_aa: CASSQGLAGGEQFF; cdr3_nt: TGCGCCAGCAGCCAAGGCCTAGCGGGAGGTGAGCAGTTCTTC
v_call: TRBV5-4; j_call: TRBJ1-5; cdr3_length: 16; d_call: .; clone_size: .; cdr3_aa: CASSLHPTGGNQPQHF; cdr3_nt: TGTGCCAGCAGCCTCCACCCGACGGGAGGCAATCAGCCCCAGCATTTT
v_call: TRBV7-2; j_call: TRBJ2-1; cdr3_length: 15; d_call: .; clone_size: .; cdr3_aa: CASSKTGADYNEQFF; cdr3_nt: TGTGCCAGCAGCAAAACCGGGGCGGATTACAATGAGCAGTTCTTC
v_call: TRBV7-9; j_call: TRBJ1-4; cdr3_length: 12; d_call: .; clone_size: .; cdr3_aa: CASSLNRLGLFF; cdr3_nt: TGTGCCAGCAGCTTAAACCGCCTAGGACTGTTTTTT
v_call: TRBV5-1; j_call: TRBJ2-5; cdr3_length: 13; d_call: .; clone_size: .; cdr3_aa: CASRRGGQETQYF; cdr3_nt: TGCGCCAGCAGAAGGGGCGGTCAAGAGACCCAGTACTTC
v_call: TRBV9; j_call: TRBJ2-1; cdr3_length: 15; d_call: TRBD2; clone_size: .; cdr3_aa: CASSVLAGGYNEQFF; cdr3_nt: TGTGCCAGCAGCGTACTAGCGGGAGGCTACAATGAGCAGTTCTTC
v_call: TRBV18; j_call: TRBJ2-5; cdr3_length: 18; d_call: TRBD2; clone_size: .; cdr3_aa: CASSPLRGTSGRAWEQYF; cdr3_nt: TGTGCCAGCTCACCATTGCGAGGGACTAGCGGGAGGGCCTGGGAGCAGTACTTC
v_call: TRBV7-2; j_call: TRBJ2-7; cdr3_length: 18; d_call: .; clone_size: .; cdr3_aa: CASSFAIRDGGVDYEQYF; cdr3_nt: TGTGCCAGCAGCTTCGCCATCCGCGATGGGGGAGTAGATTACGAGCAGTACTTC
v_call: TRBV4-2; j_call: TRBJ2-7; cdr3_length: 17; d_call: TRBD2; clone_size: .; cdr3_aa: CASSERTSAGVVYEQYF; cdr3_nt: TGTGCCAGCAGCGAAAGAACCTCTGCGGGAGTAGTATACGAGCAGTACTTC
v_call: TRBV12-5; j_call: TRBJ2-1; cdr3_length: 15; d_call: TRBD1; clone_size: .; cdr3_aa: CASGPGTGAYNEQFF; cdr3_nt: TGTGCTAGTGGCCCCGGGACAGGGGCCTACAATGAGCAGTTCTTC
v_call: TRBV9; j_call: TRBJ2-5; cdr3_length: 22; d_call: TRBD2; clone_size: .; cdr3_aa: CASSAAREGLIRGALDQETQYF; cdr3_nt: TGTGCCAGCAGCGCCGCGAGGGAGGGACTAATCCGCGGCGCCCTAGACCAAGAGACCCAGTACTTC
v_call: TRBV7-8; j_call: TRBJ2-1; cdr3_length: 14; d_call: .; clone_size: few; cdr3_aa: CASSLIPGAGEQFF; cdr3_nt: TGTGCCAGCAGCTTAATCCCGGGGGCCGGCGAGCAGTTCTTC
v_call: TRBV5-4; j_call: TRBJ2-3; cdr3_length: 17; d_call: TRBD2; clone_size: .; cdr3_aa: CASSPGLAGGPADTQYF; cdr3_nt: TGTGCCAGCAGCCCCGGGTTGGCGGGAGGGCCCGCAGATACGCAGTATTTT
v_call: TRBV4-3; j_call: TRBJ2-1; cdr3_length: 17; d_call: .; clone_size: .; cdr3_aa: CASSQVEWASGGNEQFF; cdr3_nt: TGCGCCAGCAGCCAAGTTGAATGGGCAAGCGGAGGGAATGAGCAGTTCTTC
v_call: TRBV7-2; j_call: TRBJ2-5; cdr3_length: 14; d_call: .; clone_size: few; cdr3_aa: CASSSDRYQETQYF; cdr3_nt: TGTGCCAGCAGCTCTGACAGGTACCAAGAGACCCAGTACTTC
v_call: TRBV5-5; j_call: TRBJ1-4; cdr3_length: 14; d_call: .; clone_size: .; cdr3_aa: CASSRATPNEKLFF; cdr3_nt: TGTGCCAGCAGCCGCGCCACACCTAATGAAAAACTGTTTTTT
v_call: TRBV7-9; j_call: TRBJ1-2; cdr3_length: 14; d_call: .; clone_size: .; cdr3_aa: CASSLDALAGGYTF; cdr3_nt: TGTGCCAGCAGCTTAGATGCCCTGGCAGGGGGCTACACCTTC
v_call: TRBV7-2; j_call: TRBJ2-5; cdr3_length: 15; d_call: .; clone_size: .; cdr3_aa: CASSLVRNFQETQYF; cdr3_nt: TGTGCCAGCAGCTTAGTAAGGAATTTTCAAGAGACCCAGTACTTC
v_call: TRBV11-2; j_call: TRBJ2-6; cdr3_length: 18; d_call: .; clone_size: .; cdr3_aa: CASSPGYAEHSGANVLTF; cdr3_nt: TGTGCCAGCAGCCCAGGGTACGCGGAACACTCTGGGGCCAACGTCCTGACTTTC
v_call: TRBV7-9; j_call: TRBJ1-1; cdr3_length: 14; d_call: .; clone_size: .; cdr3_aa: CASSLAHGNTEAFF; cdr3_nt: TGTGCCAGCAGCTTAGCGCACGGGAACACTGAAGCTTTCTTT